Presented here are 30 T cell receptor beta chains from one specimen sequenced in a study of OX40 agonist ivuxolimab in advanced cancers. Profiled with immunoSEQ multiplex PCR; TCRdb holds only in-frame clones, not every one. Of 45,000 or so clones in the sample, almost 90% were seen once. The sequencing used CD4+ or CD8+ T cells sorted from blood, collected in a trial of the OX40 agonist ivuxolimab. Every receptor here comes from an adult with an advanced solid tumor such as melanoma, head and neck, liver or kidney cancer.

The chain recombines TRBV5-8 with TRBJ2-7; 10 bases line up with TRBD2. Unmatched junction bases numbered 5, after V lost 0 bases and J lost 2 bases. From germline, CDR1 is SGHTS and CDR2 YDEGEE. The CDR3 consists of 16 residues. CDR3 sequence (DNA): TGTGCCAGCAGCTTGGGAGGAGCGGGAGGGCCCTACGAGCAGTACTTC. It specifies CASSLGGAGGPYEQYF. Full variable domain (rest looked up from reference TRBV5-8 and TRBJ2-7): EAGVTQSPTHLIKTRGQQATLRCSPISGHTSVYWYQQALGLGLQFLLWYDEGEERNRGNFPPRFSGRQFPNYSSELNVNALELEDSALYLCASSLGGAGGPYEQYFGPGTRLTVT.

The chain joins TRBV19 to TRBJ1-2; D may be TRBD1 (5 bases). The CDR3 has 16 residues. V was clipped by 7 bases and J by 6 bases, with 24 bases between them. The germline CDR1 and CDR2 sequences are LNHDA and SQIVND (reference sequence). The CDR3 DNA follows: TGTGCCAGTACCTCACTATACGGGGGAGGGGAAAATGGCTACACCTTC. It translates to CASTSLYGGGENGYTF.

This sequence joins TRBV6-6 and TRBJ1-4; D remains ambiguous. Germline CDR1 MNHNY, CDR2 SVGAGI (reference sequence). V shed 0 bases and J shed 8 bases, with 7 bases lying between them. The CDR3 totals 13 residues. The DNA for the CDR3 is TGTGCCAGCAGTTACTCGATAGGCGAAAAACTGTTTTTT. As protein: CASSYSIGEKLFF.

The J gene is TRBJ2-2, the V gene TRBV10-1, with D perhaps matching TRBD1 (6 bases). Germline V CDR1 and CDR2: WNHNN, SYGVQD (reference sequence). The ends were cut back, 6 bases at V and 2 bases at J, with 13 bases in the middle. This CDR3 comprises 15 residues. Written as DNA, the CDR3 is TGCGCCAGCAGCGAAGGGACATCCAACACCGGGGAGCTGTTTTTT. It translates to CASSEGTSNTGELFF.

The chain links TRBV7-2 to TRBJ2-7, with no clear D. Trimming shortened V by 5 bases and J by 6 bases, and 14 bases separated the two germline ends. Germline CDR1 is SGHTA and CDR2 is FQGNSA. The CDR3 spans 13 residues. The CDR3 reads CASSTLPSREQYF. The CDR3, as DNA: TGTGCCAGCAGCACGCTACCCTCCCGCGAGCAGTACTTC. The whole variable domain, remainder taken from reference TRBV7-2 and TRBJ2-7, is GAGVSQSPSNKVTEKGKDVELRCDPISGHTALYWYRQSLGQGLEFLIYFQGNSAPDKSGLPSDRFSAERTGGSVSTLTIQRTQQEDSAVYLCASSTLPSREQYFGPGTRLTVT.

The V and J genes are TRBV7-9 and TRBJ1-1, with a possible D match to TRBD1 (5 bases). The germline V gene has CDR1 SEHNR and CDR2 FQNEAQ (reference sequence). This CDR3 is 14 amino acids long. V was shortened by 3 bases and J by 4 bases, with 12 bases between the two germline ends. CDR3 nucleotides: TGTGCCAGCAGCTTGGGATCTGGGGCCACTGAAGCTTTCTTT. Its translation is CASSLGSGATEAFF.

The table lists this clone with a few counts. This sequence joins TRBV19 and TRBJ2-5; perhaps TRBD2 as D (7 bases). V shed 3 bases and J shed 5 bases, with 16 bases lying between them. The CDR3 runs 15 residues. Germline-derived CDR1 and CDR2 are LNHDA and SQIVND (reference sequence). The CDR3 nucleotides are TGTGCCAGTAGTATTGGACTGGGGGGGCGCGAGACCCAGTACTTC. It codes for CASSIGLGGRETQYF.

V is TRBV6-6 and J is TRBJ1-2; D uncertain. The CDR3 has 11 residues. Looked up from germline, CDR1 is MNHNY and CDR2 is SVGAGI (reference sequence). Deletions cut 6 bases from V and 8 bases from J, with 10 bases between. CDR3 residues: CASSAGNGYTF. The CDR3, as DNA: TGTGCCAGCAGCGCGGGAAACGGCTACACCTTC.

The CDR3 DNA is TGCAGCGTTGGGACGGGGGTGGTTAGGACTGGGGCCAACGTCCTGACTTTC. It codes for CSVGTGVVRTGANVLTF. V and J are TRBV29-1 and TRBJ2-6; tentative D call: TRBD2 (6 bases). This CDR3 is 17 amino acids long. Trimming shortened V by 4 bases and J by 2 bases, and 18 bases separated the two germline ends. CDR1 and CDR2 (germline): SQVTM, ANQGSEA.

The V gene is TRBV19, the J gene TRBJ1-1; TRBD1 matches at 8 bases. The CDR3 length is 13 residues. Germline loops: CDR1 LNHDA, CDR2 SQIVND (reference sequence). The junction had 3 bases not matched to a gene; V was cut back by 5 bases and J by 4 bases. CDR3 region: CASSGTGSTEAFF. The DNA for the CDR3 is TGTGCCAGTAGTGGGACAGGTTCCACTGAAGCTTTCTTT.

V is TRBV18 and J is TRBJ1-1; D is unresolved. The CDR3 consists of 12 residues. Trimming took 1 base from V and 6 from J, leaving 6 bases between them. Germline V CDR1 and CDR2: KGHSH, LQKENI. The CDR3 region is CASSPRAAEAFF. The DNA of the CDR3 is TGTGCCAGCTCACCACGTGCGGCTGAAGCTTTCTTT.

The chain recombines TRBV28 with TRBJ2-3, with 9 bases matching TRBD1. The CDR3 sequence is 16 residues long. The germline V gene encodes CDR1 MDHEN and CDR2 SYDVKM. The V gene end was trimmed by 8 bases and the J gene end by 2 bases; junction bases not matched to a gene: 11. The CDR3 DNA is TGTGCCAGCGGCTCGCCGGGACAGGGCTTCACAGATACGCAGTATTTT. Translated: CASGSPGQGFTDTQYF.

The chain has TRBV7-2 and TRBJ1-1; 8 bases line up with TRBD1. The CDR3 is 13 amino acids. The J segment lost 5 bases and the V segment lost 6 bases, leaving 5 bases of the junction unmatched. Per germline, CDR1 SGHTA and CDR2 FQGNSA. The CDR3 DNA is TGTGCCAGCAGTACCCACAGGGGGACTGAAGCTTTCTTT. The encoded protein is CASSTHRGTEAFF.

This clone has just one count. Written as DNA, the CDR3 is TGTGCCAGCAGCCTCCTTGGAGCGGTATCTAATGAAAAACTGTTTTTT. Its protein is CASSLLGAVSNEKLFF. The chain links TRBV28 to TRBJ1-4; no reliable D call. The V gene lost 6 bases and the J gene lost 3 bases, with 17 bases spanning the gap. Per the germline V gene, CDR1 is MDHEN and CDR2 is SYDVKM. This CDR3 has 16 amino acids.

This chain connects TRBV27 to TRBJ1-1; D may be TRBD1 (5 bases). The CDR3 consists of 13 residues. Germline V gene lookup returns CDR1 MNHEY and CDR2 SMNVEV (reference sequence). With 6 bases removed from V and 6 bases from J, the gap between germline ends came to 14 bases. DNA of the CDR3: TGTGCCAGCAGGTTACAGGAGACGGCTGAAGCTTTCTTT. Translated, it gives CASRLQETAEAFF.

The chain recombines TRBV9 with TRBJ2-2; 7 nucleotides align to TRBD2. V lost 3 bases, J lost 0 bases, and 5 bases stayed unmatched. The CDR3 is 16 amino acids. Germline CDR1 reads SGDLS; CDR2 reads YYNGEE. CDR3 nucleotides: TGTGCCAGCAGCGCCGCTAGCGGAACGAACACCGGGGAGCTGTTTTTT. Protein product: CASSAASGTNTGELFF. Drawing the rest from reference TRBV9 and TRBJ2-2, the complete variable domain is DSGVTQTPKHLITATGQRVTLRCSPRSGDLSVYWYQQSLDQGLQFLIQYYNGEERAKGNILERFSAQQFPDLHSELNLSSLELGDSALYFCASSAASGTNTGELFFGEGSRLTVL.

The V gene is TRBV14, the J gene TRBJ2-1, with 10 bases aligning to TRBD1. Germline-derived CDR1 and CDR2 are SGHDN and FVKESK. The CDR3 extends over 16 amino acids. The junction had 8 bases not matched to a gene; V was cut back by 3 bases and J by 6 bases. The CDR3 protein is CASSHRDRGRPNEQFF. The CDR3 coding sequence is TGTGCCAGCAGCCACCGAGACAGGGGGCGTCCCAATGAGCAGTTCTTC.

The J gene is TRBJ2-7, the V gene TRBV18, with TRBD2 identical over 7 bases. The germline V gene encodes CDR1 KGHSH and CDR2 LQKENI. The CDR3 has 14 residues. With 2 bases clipped from V and 6 bases from J, the junction kept 7 bases outside the gene matches. In DNA, the CDR3 is TGTGCCAGCTCACCAAATGCGGGAGTCAGCGAGCAGTACTTC. Its translation: CASSPNAGVSEQYF.

The chain links TRBV5-1 to TRBJ1-3; the D gene is possibly TRBD1 (5 bases). The CDR3 covers 15 residues. Germline V CDR1 and CDR2: SGHRS, YFSETQ. Trimming cost V 4 bases and J 0 bases, with 11 bases left between them. The CDR3 loop is CASSEGSSSGNTIYF. CDR3 coding DNA: TGCGCCAGCAGCGAGGGGTCCAGCTCTGGAAACACCATATATTTT. Full variable domain (missing parts from reference TRBV5-1 and TRBJ1-3): KAGVTQTPRYLIKTRGQQVTLSCSPISGHRSVSWYQQTPGQGLQFLFEYFSETQRNKGNFPGRFSGRQFSNSRSEMNVSTLELGDSALYLCASSEGSSSGNTIYFGEGSWLTVV.

V usage is TRBV27 and J usage is TRBJ2-1, with D possibly being TRBD1 or TRBD2 (5 bases each). V was shortened by 2 bases and J by 2 bases, with 13 bases between the two germline ends. The CDR3 consists of 16 residues. CDR1 and CDR2 from the germline V gene are MNHEY and SMNVEV (reference sequence). CDR3 sequence (DNA): TGTGCCAGCAGTTTACGTGGGGGTTCGCCCTACAATGAGCAGTTCTTC. It is translated as CASSLRGGSPYNEQFF.

This chain links TRBV11-2 with TRBJ2-6; D is unresolved. This CDR3 region has 15 residues. V was trimmed by 2 bases and J by 0 bases, leaving 5 bases between them. Per the germline V gene, CDR1 is SGHAT and CDR2 is FQNNGV. This CDR3 reads CASSLSPSGANVLTF. The DNA of the CDR3 is TGTGCCAGCAGCTTATCTCCCTCTGGGGCCAACGTCCTGACTTTC.

The J gene is TRBJ1-2, the V gene TRBV6-5, with TRBD1 identical over 7 bases. Per the germline V gene, CDR1 is MNHEY and CDR2 is SVGAGI. The CDR3 has 15 residues. The trim removed 2 bases at V and 4 bases at J, leaving 7 bases unmatched. The CDR3 nucleotides read TGTGCCAGCAGTTACACGAGGGGACAGCTCTATGGCTACACCTTC. Protein sequence: CASSYTRGQLYGYTF.

V gene TRBV2 combines with J gene TRBJ1-1; a possible D gene is TRBD1 (6 bases). The CDR3 loop spans 13 amino acids. Germline assignment: CDR1 SNHLY and CDR2 FYNNEI. Trimming took 1 base from V and 7 from J, leaving 10 bases between them. The CDR3 loop reads CASSEDRANEAFF. The CDR3 nucleotides read TGTGCCAGCAGTGAAGACAGGGCAAATGAAGCTTTCTTT.

The chain carries TRBV29-1 and TRBJ2-1; TRBD1 matches 8 bases. CDR1 is SQVTM and CDR2 is ANQGSEA in the germline V gene. This CDR3 is built from 16 residues. V gave up 1 base and J gave up 2 bases; unmatched junction bases: 7. CDR3: CSVEVPTGVTYNEQFF. The CDR3 bases are TGCAGCGTTGAAGTTCCGACAGGGGTCACCTACAATGAGCAGTTCTTC.

The chain uses TRBV7-2 and TRBJ2-7, with D tentatively TRBD2 (5 bases). This CDR3 is built from 15 residues. The germline CDR1 and CDR2 sequences are SGHTA and FQGNSA. The V end was cut by 2 bases, the J end by 7 bases, with 18 bases between. The CDR3: CASSLLSGRSGEQYF. CDR3 bases: TGTGCCAGCAGCTTACTGTCAGGCCGGTCGGGGGAGCAGTACTTC.

The V call is TRBV19, the J call TRBJ2-1; 8 bases line up with TRBD2. The V gene end was trimmed by 5 bases and the J gene end by 15 bases; junction bases not matched to a gene: 15. CDR1 LNHDA and CDR2 SQIVND come from the germline V gene (reference sequence). The CDR3 length is 14 residues. CDR3 coding DNA: TGTGCCAGTAGTCCCCCTCTACCTAGCGGGCGGTGGTTCTTC. Translating it yields CASSPPLPSGRWFF.

The chain combines TRBV19 with TRBJ2-7; D possibly corresponds to TRBD1 (5 bases). In germline, CDR1 is LNHDA, CDR2 SQIVND (reference sequence). The V and J ends lost 10 bases and 7 bases respectively, with 17 bases between them. The CDR3 length is 12 residues. As DNA, the CDR3 is TGTGCCACCCCCTCCAGGGCCAGGGAGCAGTACTTC. Amino acids: CATPSRAREQYF.

There are a few counts of this clone. This chain connects TRBV6-6 to TRBJ1-5; no reliable D call. The CDR3 is 11 residues long. Per germline, CDR1 MNHNY and CDR2 SVGAGI (reference sequence). Trimming took 5 bases from V and 10 from J, leaving 9 bases between them. The CDR3 reads CASSPGSPQHF. CDR3 nucleotide sequence: TGTGCCAGCAGTCCGGGCTCCCCCCAGCATTTT.

The chain links TRBV5-1 to TRBJ2-6, with D maybe TRBD2 (5 bases). The V gene lost 0 bases and the J gene lost 4 bases, with 11 bases spanning the gap. The CDR3 spans 16 residues. Germline V CDR1 and CDR2: SGHRS, YFSETQ. CDR3: CASSLDRGSGANVLTF. In DNA, the CDR3 is TGCGCCAGCAGCTTGGATCGGGGTTCGGGGGCCAACGTCCTGACTTTC.

The chain employs TRBV9 and TRBJ2-7; 14 bases fit TRBD2. Losses at the gene ends were 0 bases for V and 6 bases for J; bases not matched to a gene: 2. Germline lookup yields CDR1 SGDLS and CDR2 YYNGEE. The CDR3 is 15 residues long. As DNA, the CDR3 is TGTGCCAGCAGCGTAGCGGGGACTAGCGGGAGCGAGCAGTACTTC. Amino acid sequence: CASSVAGTSGSEQYF.